These T cell receptor beta chains were read from a single sample in a study of PD-L1 blockade in urothelial cancer. Sequencing used immunoSEQ multiplex PCR; TCRdb keeps in-frame clones, though not all of them. The sample consists of 25,000 to 30,000 clones, roughly 80% of them appearing once. Sequencing used PBMCs, obtained around atezolizumab (anti-PD-L1) treatment. The source is a man aged 50 to 59 with urothelial cancer. The CDR3 runs from the conserved cysteine through the conserved F or W. Each record gives: D gene, J gene, clone size, CDR3 length, V gene, CDR3 DNA, CDR3 protein. A D gene is named only where the DNA matches it firmly. Clone size, where shown, is once, few, many, or a class for clones that have expanded.

d_gene: .
j_gene: TRBJ2-2
abundance: .
len: 14
v_gene: TRBV28
CDR3nt: TGTGCCAGCAGGGGAGACAGGTGGTCCGGGGAGCTGTTTTTT
CDR3aa: CASRGDRWSGELFF

d_gene: TRBD2
j_gene: TRBJ2-1
abundance: .
len: 14
v_gene: TRBV19
CDR3nt: TGTGCCAGTAGGTTAGCGGGGGAATACAATGAGCAGTTCTTC
CDR3aa: CASRLAGEYNEQFF

d_gene: TRBD2
j_gene: TRBJ2-2
abundance: .
len: 18
v_gene: TRBV7-8
CDR3nt: TGTGCCAGCAGCTTAATCGGACTAGCGGGAGGCCACACCGGGGAGCTGTTTTTT
CDR3aa: CASSLIGLAGGHTGELFF

d_gene: TRBD1
j_gene: TRBJ2-5
abundance: .
len: 15
v_gene: TRBV5-1
CDR3nt: TGCGCCAGCACTGACAGGGGCGGGTACCAAGAGACCCAGTACTTC
CDR3aa: CASTDRGGYQETQYF

d_gene: .
j_gene: TRBJ2-1
abundance: .
len: 11
v_gene: TRBV6-5
CDR3nt: TGTGCCAGCACCGACAGCAATGAGCAGTTCTTC
CDR3aa: CASTDSNEQFF

d_gene: .
j_gene: TRBJ2-7
abundance: few
len: 12
v_gene: TRBV29-1
CDR3nt: TGCAGCGTGCGGACTGATTCCTACGAGCAGTACTTC
CDR3aa: CSVRTDSYEQYF

d_gene: .
j_gene: TRBJ2-6
abundance: .
len: 14
v_gene: TRBV6-5
CDR3nt: TGTGCTACAGGGAGTAGCTCTGGGGCCAACGTCCTGACTTTC
CDR3aa: CATGSSSGANVLTF

d_gene: .
j_gene: TRBJ1-1
abundance: .
len: 15
v_gene: TRBV5-6
CDR3nt: TGTGCCAGCAGCTTGGTGGGGGGGATGAACACTGAAGCTTTCTTT
CDR3aa: CASSLVGGMNTEAFF

d_gene: .
j_gene: TRBJ1-5
abundance: .
len: 14
v_gene: TRBV30
CDR3nt: TGTGCCTGGAGTGTTTTAACAGGGAGTCAGCCCCAGCATTTT
CDR3aa: CAWSVLTGSQPQHF

d_gene: TRBD1
j_gene: TRBJ1-5
abundance: few
len: 13
v_gene: TRBV30
CDR3nt: TGTGCCTGGAGTCCACAGGGGAATCAGCCCCAGCATTTT
CDR3aa: CAWSPQGNQPQHF

d_gene: .
j_gene: TRBJ1-4
abundance: .
len: 14
v_gene: TRBV7-3
CDR3nt: TGTGCCAGCAGCCCCGGGAGTGCTAATGAAAAACTGTTTTTT
CDR3aa: CASSPGSANEKLFF

d_gene: .
j_gene: TRBJ2-5
abundance: few
len: 13
v_gene: TRBV6-5
CDR3nt: TGTGCCAGCTCCACAGGGTATGGGGAGACCCAGTACTTC
CDR3aa: CASSTGYGETQYF

d_gene: .
j_gene: TRBJ2-7
abundance: .
len: 14
v_gene: TRBV2
CDR3nt: TGTGCCAGCAGTGCAGGGGTATACGCCTACGAGCAGTACTTC
CDR3aa: CASSAGVYAYEQYF

d_gene: TRBD1
j_gene: TRBJ1-1
abundance: once
len: 13
v_gene: TRBV27
CDR3nt: TGTGCCAGCAGTTTCGGGACAGTCCCTGAGGCTTTCTTT
CDR3aa: CASSFGTVPEAFF

d_gene: TRBD2
j_gene: TRBJ2-5
abundance: .
len: 13
v_gene: TRBV19
CDR3nt: TGTGCCAGTAGTAACACGGGGGGAGAGACCCAGTACTTC
CDR3aa: CASSNTGGETQYF

d_gene: TRBD1
j_gene: TRBJ2-1
abundance: once
len: 15
v_gene: TRBV12-5
CDR3nt: TGTGCTAGTGGTTTTTCCAGGGGGCTCTACAATGAGCAGTTCTTC
CDR3aa: CASGFSRGLYNEQFF

d_gene: .
j_gene: TRBJ2-7
abundance: .
len: 13
v_gene: TRBV5-4
CDR3nt: TGTGCCAGCAGCTTGGGAGAGAGGCGCGAGCAGTACTTC
CDR3aa: CASSLGERREQYF

d_gene: TRBD1
j_gene: TRBJ2-1
abundance: few
len: 14
v_gene: TRBV19
CDR3nt: TGTGCCAGTAGTCCGCGGACAGGGTGGAATGAGCAGTTCTTC
CDR3aa: CASSPRTGWNEQFF

d_gene: .
j_gene: TRBJ1-2
abundance: .
len: 23
v_gene: TRBV28
CDR3nt: TGTGCCAGCAGTTATATTGCCCTTCGATTACCGGAGGGAACTATGCCCCCCGACTATGGCTACACCTTC
CDR3aa: CASSYIALRLPEGTMPPDYGYTF

d_gene: TRBD2
j_gene: TRBJ2-1
abundance: .
len: 16
v_gene: TRBV6-4
CDR3nt: TGTGCCAGCAGTGACTCGGGAGCGGGGGGGCCCAATGAGCAGTTCTTC
CDR3aa: CASSDSGAGGPNEQFF

d_gene: TRBD1
j_gene: TRBJ2-7
abundance: few
len: 14
v_gene: TRBV19
CDR3nt: TGTGCCAGTAGCGGGGGACAGGGTAACTACGAGCAGTACTTC
CDR3aa: CASSGGQGNYEQYF

d_gene: TRBD1
j_gene: TRBJ1-4
abundance: .
len: 13
v_gene: TRBV14
CDR3nt: TGTGCCAGCAGCCGCGACAGGGCGGAAAAACTGTTTTTT
CDR3aa: CASSRDRAEKLFF

d_gene: TRBD1
j_gene: TRBJ1-5
abundance: .
len: 13
v_gene: TRBV2
CDR3nt: TGTGCCAGCGCTGGACAGGCCAATCAGCCCCAGCATTTT
CDR3aa: CASAGQANQPQHF

d_gene: TRBD2
j_gene: TRBJ2-2
abundance: .
len: 18
v_gene: TRBV4-1
CDR3nt: TGCGCCAGCAGCCAAGGTGGACTAGCGGGAGTGGGGACCGGGGAGCTGTTTTTT
CDR3aa: CASSQGGLAGVGTGELFF

d_gene: .
j_gene: TRBJ2-3
abundance: .
len: 17
v_gene: TRBV21-1
CDR3nt: TGTGCCAGCAGCGACCTCCCTCGTAGAGGGTTAGCAGATACGCAGTATTTT
CDR3aa: CASSDLPRRGLADTQYF

d_gene: .
j_gene: TRBJ2-3
abundance: .
len: 14
v_gene: TRBV5-1
CDR3nt: TGCGCCAGCAGGGTACAGGGTAGCACAGATACGCAGTATTTT
CDR3aa: CASRVQGSTDTQYF

d_gene: TRBD2
j_gene: TRBJ2-1
abundance: .
len: 15
v_gene: TRBV7-3
CDR3nt: TGTGCCAGCAGCGGCGGACTAGACCCATCCAATGAGCAGTTCTTC
CDR3aa: CASSGGLDPSNEQFF

d_gene: .
j_gene: TRBJ2-5
abundance: .
len: 15
v_gene: TRBV13
CDR3nt: TGTGCCAGCAGCTTAAATAGCGGACCCCAAGAGACCCAGTACTTC
CDR3aa: CASSLNSGPQETQYF

d_gene: .
j_gene: TRBJ1-1
abundance: few
len: 12
v_gene: TRBV7-2
CDR3nt: TGTGCCAGCAAAATTCCGGGGGTCCGGGCTTTCTTT
CDR3aa: CASKIPGVRAFF

d_gene: .
j_gene: TRBJ2-3
abundance: .
len: 14
v_gene: TRBV5-1
CDR3nt: TGCGCCAGCAGCGTCGGGATCCAGACAGATACGCAGTATTTT
CDR3aa: CASSVGIQTDTQYF

d_gene: .
j_gene: TRBJ1-2
abundance: .
len: 14
v_gene: TRBV19
CDR3nt: TGTGCCAGTAGTATAGATCTGGACAGCTATGGCTACACCTTC
CDR3aa: CASSIDLDSYGYTF

d_gene: .
j_gene: TRBJ2-5
abundance: .
len: 13
v_gene: TRBV9
CDR3nt: TGTGCCAGCAGGCGGGACCAAGGGGAGACCCAGTACTTC
CDR3aa: CASRRDQGETQYF

d_gene: TRBD1
j_gene: TRBJ1-4
abundance: once
len: 14
v_gene: TRBV2
CDR3nt: TGTGCCAGCGTGAGACAGGGGTCAGGGGAAAAACTGTTTTTT
CDR3aa: CASVRQGSGEKLFF

d_gene: TRBD2
j_gene: TRBJ2-1
abundance: .
len: 18
v_gene: TRBV11-3
CDR3nt: TGTGCCAGCAGCTTAGGATCTAGCGGGAGGGGCCCGTACAATGAGCAGTTCTTC
CDR3aa: CASSLGSSGRGPYNEQFF

d_gene: TRBD2
j_gene: TRBJ2-1
abundance: .
len: 16
v_gene: TRBV11-2
CDR3nt: TGTGCCAGCAGCTTGGCACGGGCGGGAGATAGGAATGAGCAGTTCTTC
CDR3aa: CASSLARAGDRNEQFF

d_gene: .
j_gene: TRBJ1-2
abundance: .
len: 13
v_gene: TRBV10-3
CDR3nt: TGTGCCATCAGTGAGGGCCTTAACTATGGCTACACCTTC
CDR3aa: CAISEGLNYGYTF

d_gene: TRBD2
j_gene: TRBJ2-3
abundance: .
len: 15
v_gene: TRBV4-2
CDR3nt: TGTGCCAGCAGCCAAGATAGCGGGGGGGCAGATACGCAGTATTTT
CDR3aa: CASSQDSGGADTQYF

d_gene: .
j_gene: TRBJ2-5
abundance: .
len: 13
v_gene: TRBV7-6
CDR3nt: TGTGCCAGCAGTTTTGGACTTCCGGAGACCCAGTACTTC
CDR3aa: CASSFGLPETQYF

d_gene: .
j_gene: TRBJ1-5
abundance: .
len: 17
v_gene: TRBV21-1
CDR3nt: TGTGCCAGCAGCAAATCGGTAGCCAGGGCTTTCAATCAGCCCCAGCATTTT
CDR3aa: CASSKSVARAFNQPQHF

d_gene: .
j_gene: TRBJ2-3
abundance: .
len: 15
v_gene: TRBV9
CDR3nt: TGTGCCAGCAGCGTAGACGGGAGTGTAACAGATACGCAGTATTTT
CDR3aa: CASSVDGSVTDTQYF

d_gene: .
j_gene: TRBJ2-7
abundance: .
len: 15
v_gene: TRBV5-6
CDR3nt: TGTGCCAGCAGCTTGGGACCACCGACAGGTTACGAGCAGTACTTC
CDR3aa: CASSLGPPTGYEQYF

d_gene: TRBD2
j_gene: TRBJ2-1
abundance: once
len: 20
v_gene: TRBV7-6
CDR3nt: TGTGCCAGCAGCTTAGTTGCGGGCGGGGGACTTACGAGCTCCTACAATGAGCAGTTCTTC
CDR3aa: CASSLVAGGGLTSSYNEQFF

d_gene: TRBD2
j_gene: TRBJ2-1
abundance: .
len: 18
v_gene: TRBV5-1
CDR3nt: TGCGCCAGCAGCCCCACCGGGACTAGCGGGAGGGGATACAATGAGCAGTTCTTC
CDR3aa: CASSPTGTSGRGYNEQFF

d_gene: TRBD1
j_gene: TRBJ1-2
abundance: once
len: 15
v_gene: TRBV19
CDR3nt: TGTGCCAGTAGTACTGGGACAGGGGCCGTCTATGGCTACACCTTC
CDR3aa: CASSTGTGAVYGYTF

d_gene: TRBD1
j_gene: TRBJ1-5
abundance: .
len: 13
v_gene: TRBV10-2
CDR3nt: TGCGCCAGCAGCCCGGGACAGGGTCAGCCCCAGCATTTT
CDR3aa: CASSPGQGQPQHF

d_gene: .
j_gene: TRBJ1-2
abundance: few
len: 15
v_gene: TRBV5-5
CDR3nt: TGTGCCAGCAGCTTGTTTCAACAGTCACCTTATGGCTACACCTTC
CDR3aa: CASSLFQQSPYGYTF

d_gene: .
j_gene: TRBJ1-1
abundance: .
len: 15
v_gene: TRBV11-2
CDR3nt: TGTGCCAGCAGCGCCGACAGGACGCCGAACACTGAAGCTTTCTTT
CDR3aa: CASSADRTPNTEAFF

d_gene: TRBD2
j_gene: TRBJ2-2
abundance: .
len: 16
v_gene: TRBV10-2
CDR3nt: TGCGCCAGCAGAGTTAGCGGGGGATCGAACACCGGGGAGCTGTTTTTT
CDR3aa: CASRVSGGSNTGELFF

d_gene: TRBD1
j_gene: TRBJ1-5
abundance: .
len: 15
v_gene: TRBV4-1
CDR3nt: TGCGCCAGCAGCCGCGACAGGGTCGGTAATCAGCCCCAGCATTTT
CDR3aa: CASSRDRVGNQPQHF

d_gene: TRBD1
j_gene: TRBJ2-1
abundance: .
len: 15
v_gene: TRBV5-4
CDR3nt: TGTGCCAGCAGTACCCCGAAACAGGGGCACAATGAGCAGTTCTTC
CDR3aa: CASSTPKQGHNEQFF

d_gene: TRBD2
j_gene: TRBJ2-3
abundance: .
len: 16
v_gene: TRBV5-1
CDR3nt: TGCGCCAGCAGCCCCCAACCGGGACTAGCGGCAAATACGCAGTATTTT
CDR3aa: CASSPQPGLAANTQYF

d_gene: TRBD2
j_gene: TRBJ2-1
abundance: few
len: 15
v_gene: TRBV6-4
CDR3nt: TGTGCCAGCAGTGACTTGGCGGGGGGGAACAATGAGCAGTTCTTC
CDR3aa: CASSDLAGGNNEQFF

d_gene: .
j_gene: TRBJ1-2
abundance: .
len: 13
v_gene: TRBV28
CDR3nt: TGTGCCAGCAGCTTAAGGGGGAGCTATGGCTACACCTTC
CDR3aa: CASSLRGSYGYTF